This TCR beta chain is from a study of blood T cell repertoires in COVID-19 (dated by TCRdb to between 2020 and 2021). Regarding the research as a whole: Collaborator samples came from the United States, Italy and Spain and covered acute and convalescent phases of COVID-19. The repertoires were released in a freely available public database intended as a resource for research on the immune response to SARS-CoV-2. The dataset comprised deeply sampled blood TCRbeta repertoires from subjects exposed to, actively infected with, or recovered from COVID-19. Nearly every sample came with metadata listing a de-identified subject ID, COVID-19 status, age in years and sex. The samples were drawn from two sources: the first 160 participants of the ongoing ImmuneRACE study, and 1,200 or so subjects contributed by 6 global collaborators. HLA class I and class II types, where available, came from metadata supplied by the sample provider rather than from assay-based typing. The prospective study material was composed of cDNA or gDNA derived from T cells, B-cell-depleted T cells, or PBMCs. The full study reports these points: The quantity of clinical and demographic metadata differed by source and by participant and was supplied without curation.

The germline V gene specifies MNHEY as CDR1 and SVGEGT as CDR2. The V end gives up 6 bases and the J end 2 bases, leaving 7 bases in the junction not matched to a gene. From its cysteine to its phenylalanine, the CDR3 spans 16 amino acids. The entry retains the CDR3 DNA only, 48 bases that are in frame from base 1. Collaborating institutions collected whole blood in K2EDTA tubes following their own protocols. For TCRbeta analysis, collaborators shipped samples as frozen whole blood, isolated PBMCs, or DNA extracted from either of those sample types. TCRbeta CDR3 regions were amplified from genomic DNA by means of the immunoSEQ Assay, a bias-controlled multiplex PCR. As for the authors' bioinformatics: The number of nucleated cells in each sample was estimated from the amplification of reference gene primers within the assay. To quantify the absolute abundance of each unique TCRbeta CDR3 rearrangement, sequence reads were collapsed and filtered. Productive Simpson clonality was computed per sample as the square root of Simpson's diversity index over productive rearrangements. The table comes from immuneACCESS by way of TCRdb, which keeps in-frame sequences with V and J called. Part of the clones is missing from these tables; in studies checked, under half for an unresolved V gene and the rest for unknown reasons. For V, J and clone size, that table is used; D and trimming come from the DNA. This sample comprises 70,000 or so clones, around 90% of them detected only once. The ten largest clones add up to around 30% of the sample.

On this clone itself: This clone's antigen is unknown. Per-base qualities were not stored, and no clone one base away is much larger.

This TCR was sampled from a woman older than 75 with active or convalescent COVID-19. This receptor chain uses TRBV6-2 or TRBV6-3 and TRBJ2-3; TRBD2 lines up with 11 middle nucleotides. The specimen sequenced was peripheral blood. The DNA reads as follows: TGTGCCAGCAGCCGAGTAGCGGGGGGGTACACAGATACGCAGTATTTT. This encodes CASSRVAGGYTDTQYF.